One and the same sample provided the 10 T cell receptor beta chains below, sequenced in a study of cytomegalovirus exposure and HLA in healthy donors (dated by TCRdb to 2016 to 2017). Library generation was performed with the immunoSEQ multiplex PCR assay. For the multiplex PCR, a mixture combining 60 forward primers for TCR Vbeta segments and 13 reverse primers for TCR Jbeta segments was used. Held by TCRdb, this immuneACCESS table contains in-frame sequences only and omits some clones. Under half of the omission traces to an unresolved V gene where checked; the cause of the rest is unknown. This sample holds approximately 150,000 clones; roughly 85% were observed only once. The top ten hold roughly 1.2% of the sample. Sequencing was performed on PBMCs. These receptor sequences come from a woman between 45 and 60 years old in good health and CMV-seronegative.

The genes are TRBV7-2 and TRBJ2-5, with unresolved D. The germline V and J ends were trimmed by 5 bases and 0 bases, with 10 bases remaining between them. Germline V gene data show CDR1 as SGHTA and CDR2 as FQGNSA. The CDR3 extends over 14 amino acids. The CDR3 region is CASSLRRYQETQYF. The CDR3 DNA sequence: TGTGCCAGCAGCCTGAGGCGGTACCAAGAGACCCAGTACTTC.

This clone was detected only a few times. The chain has TRBV7-9 and TRBJ1-3; TRBD1 might be the D (6 bases). Germline V gives CDR1 SEHNR, CDR2 FQNEAQ (reference sequence). The ends were cut back, 3 bases at V and 4 bases at J, with 13 bases in the middle. This CDR3 is built from 15 residues. CDR3 sequence reads: CASSFLGGFGNTIYF. CDR3 in DNA: TGTGCCAGCAGCTTCCTAGGGGGATTCGGAAACACCATATATTTT.

This rearrangement joins TRBV4-1 to TRBJ2-3; TRBD2 agrees at 11 bases. The junction had 5 bases not matched to a gene; V was cut back by 4 bases and J by 5 bases. Looked up from germline, CDR1 is MGHRA and CDR2 is YSYEKL. CDR3 length: 15 amino acids. The CDR3 nucleotides read TGCGCCAGCAGCCCGGGACTAGCGGAGATAGATACGCAGTATTTT. This gives the protein CASSPGLAEIDTQYF.

The CDR3, as DNA: TGTGCCAGCAGCTTCCGGCGTGGGGAGGACAATGAGCAGTTCTTC. As protein: CASSFRRGEDNEQFF. The chain uses TRBV7-9 and TRBJ2-1; tentative D call: TRBD2 (6 bases). The CDR3 has 15 residues. Trimming left V 3 bases short and J 5 bases short, with 14 bases between. Looked up from germline, CDR1 is SEHNR and CDR2 is FQNEAQ (reference sequence).

This clone came up a few times. The J gene is TRBJ1-5, the V gene TRBV6-1; D is ambiguous. The CDR3 contains 16 residues. Germline V gives CDR1 MNHNS, CDR2 SASEGT. V dropped 0 bases and J dropped 2 bases, with 11 bases sitting between them. CDR3 amino acids: CASSEAGGYGNQPQHF. The CDR3 DNA sequence: TGTGCCAGCAGTGAAGCGGGAGGGTATGGCAATCAGCCCCAGCATTTT.

This CDR3 is CASSAGGASYEQYF. DNA for the CDR3: TGTGCCAGCAGCGCTGGTGGGGCCTCCTACGAGCAGTACTTC. This chain links TRBV9 with TRBJ2-7; D perhaps matches TRBD1 (5 bases). From germline, CDR1 is SGDLS and CDR2 YYNGEE. The CDR3 covers 14 residues. V shed 3 bases and J shed 0 bases, with 10 bases lying between them.

The CDR3 loop is CASRFDRGVSYEQYF. DNA for the CDR3: TGCGCCAGCAGATTCGACAGGGGGGTGTCCTACGAGCAGTACTTC. This chain connects TRBV5-1 to TRBJ2-5, with 9 positions matching TRBD1. The J call may not be correct, given that the DNA end is closer to TRBJ2-7. The V gene's germline CDR1 is SGHRS and CDR2 YFSETQ. The CDR3 is made up of 15 amino acids.

This clone came up once. The J gene is TRBJ1-4, the V gene TRBV7-2, with 10 bases matching TRBD1. The CDR3 spans 17 residues. Germline lookup yields CDR1 SGHTA and CDR2 FQGNSA. V lost 5 bases and J lost 0; bases outside the gene matches: 6. CDR3 nucleotide sequence: TGTGCCAGCAGCCCTCGGGACAGGGGAGCAACTAATGAAAAACTGTTTTTT. Its protein product is CASSPRDRGATNEKLFF.

The chain uses TRBV23-1 and TRBJ2-1, with D uncertain. TRBV23-1 is treated as an ORF (open reading frame) with a function not yet certain. CDR3 size: 16 residues. Deletions cut 8 bases from V and 0 bases from J, with 17 bases between. CDR3 in DNA: TGCGCCAGCCTTATCTGGGCATCCAGCTCCTACAATGAGCAGTTCTTC. This sequence encodes CASLIWASSSYNEQFF.

This rearrangement joins TRBV7-2 to TRBJ2-5; 12 positions match TRBD2. The CDR3 is made up of 16 amino acids. Germline trimming cut 5 bases from V and 5 bases from J; bases unmatched to any gene: 9. CDR1 is SGHTA, CDR2 FQGNSA, per germline. The CDR3 bases are TGTGCCAGCAGCCTCAGACTAGCGGGAGTAGAGGAGACCCAGTACTTC. Translated, it gives CASSLRLAGVEETQYF. Drawing the rest from reference TRBV7-2 and TRBJ2-5, the complete variable domain is GAGVSQSPSNKVTEKGKDVELRCDPISGHTALYWYRQSLGQGLEFLIYFQGNSAPDKSGLPSDRFSAERTGGSVSTLTIQRTQQEDSAVYLCASSLRLAGVEETQYFGPGTRLLVL.